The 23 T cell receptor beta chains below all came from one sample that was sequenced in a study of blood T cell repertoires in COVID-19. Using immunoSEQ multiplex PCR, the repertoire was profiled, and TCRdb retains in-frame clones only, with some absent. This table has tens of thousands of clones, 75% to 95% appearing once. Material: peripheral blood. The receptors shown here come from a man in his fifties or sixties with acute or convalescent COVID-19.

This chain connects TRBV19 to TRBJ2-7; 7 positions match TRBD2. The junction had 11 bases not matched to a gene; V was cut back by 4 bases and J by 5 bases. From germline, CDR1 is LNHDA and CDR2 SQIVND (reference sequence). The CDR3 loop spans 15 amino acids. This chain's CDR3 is CASSNQLALGHEQYF. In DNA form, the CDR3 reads TGTGCCAGTAGTAATCAACTAGCGCTAGGCCACGAGCAGTACTTC.

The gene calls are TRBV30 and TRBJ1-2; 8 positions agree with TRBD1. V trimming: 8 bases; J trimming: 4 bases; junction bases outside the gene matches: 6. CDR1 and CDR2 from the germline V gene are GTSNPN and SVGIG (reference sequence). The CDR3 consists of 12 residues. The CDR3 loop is CAIGQGVYGYTF. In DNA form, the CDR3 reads TGTGCCATAGGACAGGGCGTCTATGGCTACACCTTC. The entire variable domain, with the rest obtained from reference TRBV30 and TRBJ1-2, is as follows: SQTIHQWPATLVQPVGSPLSLECTVEGTSNPNLYWYRQAAGRGLQLLFYSVGIGQISSEVPQNLSASRPQDRQFILSSKKLLLSDSGFYLCAIGQGVYGYTFGSGTRLTVV.

The CDR3 loop reads CARSLAPGGSTEAFF. The CDR3 DNA reads as TGTGCCAGAAGCTTGGCCCCGGGGGGCAGCACTGAAGCTTTCTTT. The chain joins TRBV5-3 to TRBJ1-1, with D perhaps TRBD1 (6 bases). TRBV5-3 is reported as an ORF; its role is uncertain. Trimming took 0 bases from V and 4 from J, leaving 13 bases between them. This CDR3 is 15 amino acids long.

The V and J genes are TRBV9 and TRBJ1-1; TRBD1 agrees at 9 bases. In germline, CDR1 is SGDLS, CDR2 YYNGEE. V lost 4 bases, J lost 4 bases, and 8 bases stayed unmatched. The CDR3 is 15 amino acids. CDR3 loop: CASSPWDRESTEAFF. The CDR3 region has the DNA TGTGCCAGCAGCCCTTGGGACAGGGAGAGCACTGAAGCTTTCTTT.

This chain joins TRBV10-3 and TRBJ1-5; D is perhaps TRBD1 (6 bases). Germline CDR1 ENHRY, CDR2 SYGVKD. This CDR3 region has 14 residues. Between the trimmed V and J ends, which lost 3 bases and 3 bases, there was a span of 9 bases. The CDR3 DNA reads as TGTGCCATCAGTGAAGGACAGCTCAATCAGCCCCAGCATTTT. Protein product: CAISEGQLNQPQHF.

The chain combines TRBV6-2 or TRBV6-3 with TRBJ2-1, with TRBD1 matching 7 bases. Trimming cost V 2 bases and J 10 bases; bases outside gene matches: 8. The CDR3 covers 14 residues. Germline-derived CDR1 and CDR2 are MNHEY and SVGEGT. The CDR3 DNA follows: TGTGCCAGCAGTTACCAACAGGGGATCGGCGAGCAGTTCTTC. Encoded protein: CASSYQQGIGEQFF.

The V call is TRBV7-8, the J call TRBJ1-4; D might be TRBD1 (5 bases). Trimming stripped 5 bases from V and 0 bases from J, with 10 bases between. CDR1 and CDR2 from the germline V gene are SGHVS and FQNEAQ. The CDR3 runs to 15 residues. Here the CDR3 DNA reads TGTGCCAGCAGCCGAACAGGTGCAACTAATGAAAAACTGTTTTTT. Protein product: CASSRTGATNEKLFF.

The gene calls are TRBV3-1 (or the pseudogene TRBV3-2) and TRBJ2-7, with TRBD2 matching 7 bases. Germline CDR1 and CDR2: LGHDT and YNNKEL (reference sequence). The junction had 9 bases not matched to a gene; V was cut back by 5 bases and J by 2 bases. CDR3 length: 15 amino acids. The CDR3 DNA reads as TGTGCCAGCAGCGCGGGAAGCGGGGAAACCTACGAGCAGTACTTC. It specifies CASSAGSGETYEQYF.

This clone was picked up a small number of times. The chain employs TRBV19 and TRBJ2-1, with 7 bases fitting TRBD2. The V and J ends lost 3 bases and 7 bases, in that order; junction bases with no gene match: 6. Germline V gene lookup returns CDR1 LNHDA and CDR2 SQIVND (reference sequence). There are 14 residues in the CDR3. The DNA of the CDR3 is TGTGCCAGTAGTATGCGACTAGCAGGGAATGAGCAGTTCTTC. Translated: CASSMRLAGNEQFF.

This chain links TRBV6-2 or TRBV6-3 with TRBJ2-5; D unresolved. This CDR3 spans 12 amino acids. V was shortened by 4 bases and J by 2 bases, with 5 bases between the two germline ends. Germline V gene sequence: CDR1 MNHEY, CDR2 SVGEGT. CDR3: CASSFLQETQYF. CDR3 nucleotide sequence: TGTGCCAGCAGTTTTCTACAAGAGACCCAGTACTTC.

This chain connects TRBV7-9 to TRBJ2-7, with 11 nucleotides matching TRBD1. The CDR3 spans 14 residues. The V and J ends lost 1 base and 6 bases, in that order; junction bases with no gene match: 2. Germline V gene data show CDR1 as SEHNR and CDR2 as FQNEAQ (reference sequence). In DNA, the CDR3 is TGTGCCAGCAGCTTAGGGACAGGGGGCGGCGAGCAGTACTTC. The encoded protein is CASSLGTGGGEQYF.

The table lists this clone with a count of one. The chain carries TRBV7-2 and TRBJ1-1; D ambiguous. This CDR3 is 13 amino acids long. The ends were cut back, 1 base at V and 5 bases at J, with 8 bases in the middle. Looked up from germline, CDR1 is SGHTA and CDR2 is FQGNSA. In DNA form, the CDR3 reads TGTGCCAGCAGCTTAGTTCGGGATACTGAAGCTTTCTTT. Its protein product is CASSLVRDTEAFF.

The CDR3 spells CASSLRDYLTDTQYF. The CDR3 DNA reads TGTGCCAGTAGCCTCCGGGACTACCTTACAGATACGCAGTATTTT. This rearrangement joins TRBV19 to TRBJ2-3; 7 bases are shared with TRBD2. V shed 6 bases and J 3 bases; nucleotides not matched to a gene: 9. The CDR3 is made up of 15 amino acids. Germline V gives CDR1 LNHDA, CDR2 SQIVND (reference sequence).

The CDR3 loop reads CASSFLGTGTYNEQFF. The DNA for the CDR3 is TGTGCCAGCAGTTTTTTAGGGACAGGGACCTACAATGAGCAGTTCTTC. V is TRBV28 and J is TRBJ2-1, with TRBD1 identical over 9 bases. V trimming: 3 bases; J trimming: 2 bases; junction bases outside the gene matches: 5. The CDR3 totals 16 residues. Germline loops: CDR1 MDHEN, CDR2 SYDVKM.

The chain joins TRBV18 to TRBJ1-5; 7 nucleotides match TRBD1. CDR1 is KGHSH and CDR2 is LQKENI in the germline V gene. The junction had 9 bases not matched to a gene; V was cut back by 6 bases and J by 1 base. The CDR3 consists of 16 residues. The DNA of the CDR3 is TGTGCCAGCTCCCAAGAACCGACAGGGAGCAATCAGCCCCAGCATTTT. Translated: CASSQEPTGSNQPQHF.

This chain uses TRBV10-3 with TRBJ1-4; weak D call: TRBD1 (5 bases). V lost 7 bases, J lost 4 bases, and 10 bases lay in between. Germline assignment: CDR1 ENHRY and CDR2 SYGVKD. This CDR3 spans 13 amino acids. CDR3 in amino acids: CAITRDYNEKLFF. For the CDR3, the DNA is TGTGCCATCACCCGGGACTATAATGAAAAACTGTTTTTT.

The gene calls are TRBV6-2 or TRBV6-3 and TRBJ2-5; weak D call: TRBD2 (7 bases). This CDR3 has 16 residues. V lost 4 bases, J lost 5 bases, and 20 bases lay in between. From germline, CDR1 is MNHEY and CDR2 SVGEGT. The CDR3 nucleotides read TGTGCCAGCAGTTCCCGGGGGGCCAACGGGTTCGAGACCCAGTACTTC. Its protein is CASSSRGANGFETQYF.

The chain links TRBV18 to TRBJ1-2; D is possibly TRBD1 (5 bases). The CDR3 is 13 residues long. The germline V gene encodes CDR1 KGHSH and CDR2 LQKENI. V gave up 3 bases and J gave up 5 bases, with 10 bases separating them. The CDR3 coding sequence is TGTGCCAGCTCACCCAGGGCCCAATATGGCTACACCTTC. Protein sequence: CASSPRAQYGYTF.

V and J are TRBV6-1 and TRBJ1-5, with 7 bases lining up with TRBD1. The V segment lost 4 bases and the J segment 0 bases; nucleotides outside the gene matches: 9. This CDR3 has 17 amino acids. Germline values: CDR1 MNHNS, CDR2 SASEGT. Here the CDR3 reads CASSAPAGQSSNQPQHF. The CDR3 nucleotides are TGTGCCAGCAGTGCCCCTGCGGGACAGTCTAGCAATCAGCCCCAGCATTTT.

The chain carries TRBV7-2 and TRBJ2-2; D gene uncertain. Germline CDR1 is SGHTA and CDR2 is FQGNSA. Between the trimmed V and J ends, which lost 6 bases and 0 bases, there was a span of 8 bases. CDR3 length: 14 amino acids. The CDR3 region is CASRQAANTGELFF. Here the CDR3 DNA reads TGTGCCAGCAGGCAGGCCGCGAACACCGGGGAGCTGTTTTTT. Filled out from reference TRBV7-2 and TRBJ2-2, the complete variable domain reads GAGVSQSPSNKVTEKGKDVELRCDPISGHTALYWYRQSLGQGLEFLIYFQGNSAPDKSGLPSDRFSAERTGGSVSTLTIQRTQQEDSAVYLCASRQAANTGELFFGEGSRLTVL.

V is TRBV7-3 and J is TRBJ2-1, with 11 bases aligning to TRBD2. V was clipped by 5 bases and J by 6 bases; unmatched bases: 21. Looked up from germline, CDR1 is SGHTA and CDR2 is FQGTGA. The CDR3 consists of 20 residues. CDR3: CASSRMGPPTSGSPPNEQFF. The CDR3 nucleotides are TGTGCCAGCAGCAGAATGGGACCCCCCACTAGCGGGAGCCCTCCCAATGAGCAGTTCTTC. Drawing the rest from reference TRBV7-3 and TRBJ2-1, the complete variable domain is GAGVSQTPSNKVTEKGKYVELRCDPISGHTALYWYRQSLGQGPEFLIYFQGTGAADDSGLPNDRFFAVRPEGSVSTLKIQRTERGDSAVYLCASSRMGPPTSGSPPNEQFFGPGTRLTVL.

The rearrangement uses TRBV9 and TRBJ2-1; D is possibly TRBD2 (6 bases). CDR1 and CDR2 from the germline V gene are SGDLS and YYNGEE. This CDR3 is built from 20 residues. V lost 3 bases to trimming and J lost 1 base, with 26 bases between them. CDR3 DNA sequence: TGTGCCAGCAGCGCCGGGCGTCCCGGGACTTTGCCGTCTTCCTACAATGAGCAGTTCTTC. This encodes CASSAGRPGTLPSSYNEQFF.

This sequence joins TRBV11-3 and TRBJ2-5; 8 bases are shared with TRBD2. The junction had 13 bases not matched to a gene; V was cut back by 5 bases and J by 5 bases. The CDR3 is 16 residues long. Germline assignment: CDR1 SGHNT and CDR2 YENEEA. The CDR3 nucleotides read TGTGCCAGCAGCCCTCGGGGCAGCGGGAGCGGGGAGACCCAGTACTTC. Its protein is CASSPRGSGSGETQYF.